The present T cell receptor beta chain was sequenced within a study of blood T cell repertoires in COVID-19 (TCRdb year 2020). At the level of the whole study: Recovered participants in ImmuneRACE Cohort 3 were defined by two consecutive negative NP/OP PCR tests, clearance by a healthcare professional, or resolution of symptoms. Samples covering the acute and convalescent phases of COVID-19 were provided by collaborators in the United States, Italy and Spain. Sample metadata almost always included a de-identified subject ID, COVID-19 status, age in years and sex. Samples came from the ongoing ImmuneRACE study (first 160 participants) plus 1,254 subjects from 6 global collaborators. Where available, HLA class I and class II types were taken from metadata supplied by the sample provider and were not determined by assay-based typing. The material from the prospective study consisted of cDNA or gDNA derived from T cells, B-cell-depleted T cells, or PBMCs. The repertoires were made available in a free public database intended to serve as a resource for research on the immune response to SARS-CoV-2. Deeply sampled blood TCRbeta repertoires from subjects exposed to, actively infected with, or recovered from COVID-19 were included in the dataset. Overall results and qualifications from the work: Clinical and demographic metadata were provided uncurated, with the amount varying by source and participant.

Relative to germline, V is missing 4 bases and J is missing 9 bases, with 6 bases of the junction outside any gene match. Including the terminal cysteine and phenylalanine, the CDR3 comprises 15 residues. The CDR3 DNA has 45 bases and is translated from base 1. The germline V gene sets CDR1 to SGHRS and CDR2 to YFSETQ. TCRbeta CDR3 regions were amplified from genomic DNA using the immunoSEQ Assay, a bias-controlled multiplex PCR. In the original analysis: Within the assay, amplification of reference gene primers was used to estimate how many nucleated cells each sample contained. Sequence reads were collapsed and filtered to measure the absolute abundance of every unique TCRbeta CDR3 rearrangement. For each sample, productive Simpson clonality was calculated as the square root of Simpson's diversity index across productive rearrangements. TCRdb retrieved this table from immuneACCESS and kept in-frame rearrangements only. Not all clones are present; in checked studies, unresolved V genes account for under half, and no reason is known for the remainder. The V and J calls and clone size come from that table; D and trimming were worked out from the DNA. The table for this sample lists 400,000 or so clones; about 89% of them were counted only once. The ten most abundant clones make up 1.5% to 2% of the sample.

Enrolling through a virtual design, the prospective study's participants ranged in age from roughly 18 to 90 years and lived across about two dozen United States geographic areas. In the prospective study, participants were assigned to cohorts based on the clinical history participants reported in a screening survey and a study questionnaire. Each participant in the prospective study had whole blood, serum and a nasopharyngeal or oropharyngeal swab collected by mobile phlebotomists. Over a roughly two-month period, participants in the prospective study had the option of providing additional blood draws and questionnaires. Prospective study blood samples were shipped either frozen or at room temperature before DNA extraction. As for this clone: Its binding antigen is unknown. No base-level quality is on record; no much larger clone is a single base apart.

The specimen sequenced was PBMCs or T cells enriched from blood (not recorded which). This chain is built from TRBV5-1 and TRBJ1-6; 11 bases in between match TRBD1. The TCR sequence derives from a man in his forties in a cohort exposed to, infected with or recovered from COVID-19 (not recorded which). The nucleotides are TGCGCCAGCAGCCCCGGACAGGGGGCAGTTTCACCCCTCCACTTT. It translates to CASSPGQGAVSPLHF.